A single TCR beta chain is shown here with its context. Its cognate antigen is unknown. This entry comes from a study of T cells in localized non-small cell lung cancer. Study observations and caveats: A raised T cell density in blood coincided with lengthier overall survival. For the top 100 tumor clones, a median around 55 also appeared in adjacent lung. The study sequenced only one region of the tumor. As a result, intratumor heterogeneity could not be excluded and remains possible.

With V trimmed by 1 base and J by 2 bases, 2 bases remained unmatched. The CDR3 has 14 residues. CDR1 LNHDA and CDR2 SQIVND come from the germline V gene (reference sequence). Generated by immunoSEQ multiplex PCR, the TCRdb table keeps only in-frame clones and is missing some. The sample yields around 2,000 clones, roughly 28% seen once. The material was normal lung tissue next to the tumor, obtained before any cancer treatment. The sequence was obtained from a woman aged 35-75 years with stage I lung adenocarcinoma. The V gene is TRBV19, the J gene TRBJ2-7; TRBD1 matches at 7 bases. CDR3 sequence reads: CASSIAGTAYEQYF. In DNA form, the CDR3 reads TGTGCCAGTAGTATAGCCGGGACAGCCTACGAGCAGTACTTC.